A single sample gave rise to the 24 T cell receptor beta chains below, sequenced in a study of blood T cell repertoires in COVID-19. Produced via immunoSEQ multiplex PCR; TCRdb's table is partial and in-frame only. The sample yields approximately 210,000 clones, 84% seen once. The specimen sequenced was peripheral blood. The receptors were sampled from a woman of 80 years or more with COVID-19, enrolled during active disease.

V is TRBV10-1 and J is TRBJ1-1; no definite D call. Germline CDR1 and CDR2: WNHNN and SYGVQD (reference sequence). Trimming removed 9 bases from V and 1 base from J, with 9 bases in between. The CDR3 has 12 residues. CDR3 coding DNA: TGCGCCAGTCTTCAGAAGAACACTGAAGCTTTCTTT. Its translation is CASLQKNTEAFF.

The rearrangement joins TRBV5-6 to TRBJ1-2; D perhaps matches TRBD1 (6 bases). In germline, CDR1 is SGHDT, CDR2 YYEEEE. The CDR3 has 16 amino acids. With 1 base removed from V and 3 bases from J, the gap between germline ends came to 16 bases. The CDR3 coding sequence is TGTGCCAGCAGCTTGAAATCGGGGGGCGCTGACTATGGCTACACCTTC. Amino acids: CASSLKSGGADYGYTF.

A word on this clone: Mismatch with germline at one junction end may stem from a read error. This chain connects TRBV7-7 to TRBJ2-1, with 12 bases that match TRBD2. The CDR3 is 15 residues long. Germline V gives CDR1 SSHAT, CDR2 FNYEAQ (reference sequence). CDR3 bases: TGTGCTAGCAGCCTAGGACTAGCGGGGAACAATGAGCAGTTCTTC. Its translation is CASSLGLAGNNEQFF.

This rearrangement joins TRBV18 to TRBJ2-7; perhaps TRBD2 as D (5 bases). The CDR3 spans 15 residues. V shed 6 bases and J shed 0 bases, with 15 bases lying between them. Germline V gene lookup returns CDR1 KGHSH and CDR2 LQKENI. The DNA for the CDR3 is TGTGCCAGCTCCCCTCGAAGGACTGACTCCTACGAGCAGTACTTC. Translation gives CASSPRRTDSYEQYF. Variable domain in full (rest from reference TRBV18 and TRBJ2-7): NAGVMQNPRHLVRRRGQEARLRCSPMKGHSHVYWYRQLPEEGLKFMVYLQKENIIDESGMPKERFSAEFPKEGPSILRIQQVVRGDSAAYFCASSPRRTDSYEQYFGPGTRLTVT.

This clone was seen more than once but under ten times. Other nucleotide sequences in the sample specify the same CDR3. The rearrangement joins TRBV7-9 to TRBJ2-5, with no clear D. The V and J ends lost 5 bases and 1 base respectively, with 2 bases between them. CDR1 SEHNR and CDR2 FQNEAQ come from the germline V gene (reference sequence). This CDR3 has 11 amino acids. CDR3 DNA: TGTGCCAGCAGCCGCCAAGAGACCCAGTACTTC. Translation: CASSRQETQYF.

The chain couples TRBV2 to TRBJ2-5, with D maybe TRBD2 (6 bases). CDR3 length: 14 amino acids. V lost 6 bases to trimming and J lost 7 bases, with 18 bases between them. Germline CDR1 reads SNHLY; CDR2 reads FYNNEI. This chain's CDR3 is CASRGGSQDGTQYF. CDR3 nucleotides: TGTGCCAGCAGAGGAGGGTCCCAAGATGGGACCCAGTACTTC.

J is TRBJ1-2 and V is TRBV5-1; 7 nucleotides agree with TRBD1. Per germline, CDR1 SGHRS and CDR2 YFSETQ. The junction had 10 bases not matched to a gene; V was cut back by 6 bases and J by 2 bases. The CDR3 covers 15 residues. DNA for the CDR3: TGCGCCAGCACCCTCACCGGGACAGCAAACTATGGCTACACCTTC. Its protein is CASTLTGTANYGYTF.

V gene TRBV7-8 combines with J gene TRBJ2-1, with a tentative D call TRBD1 (5 bases). CDR3 length equals 16 residues. The germline V gene encodes CDR1 SGHVS and CDR2 FQNEAQ. Trimming left V 1 base short and J 4 bases short, with 14 bases between. The CDR3 sequence is CASSLGRRKGYNEQFF. CDR3 bases: TGTGCCAGCAGCTTAGGGCGGAGAAAGGGGTACAATGAGCAGTTCTTC.

CDR3 sequence reads: CASSFALAGAQTYEQYF. The CDR3 DNA is TGTGCCAGCAGTTTCGCGCTAGCGGGAGCACAGACCTACGAGCAGTACTTC. The chain joins TRBV28 to TRBJ2-7, with 10 positions matching TRBD2. The CDR3 spans 17 residues. V shed 3 bases and J 2 bases; nucleotides not matched to a gene: 10. Germline CDR1 reads MDHEN; CDR2 reads SYDVKM. The full variable domain, in which reference TRBV28 and TRBJ2-7 provide the parts outside the CDR3, is DVKVTQSSRYLVKRTGEKVFLECVQDMDHENMFWYRQDPGLGLRLIYFSYDVKMKEKGDIPEGYSVSREKKERFSLILESASTNQTSMYLCASSFALAGAQTYEQYFGPGTRLTVT.

The chain employs TRBV10-1 and TRBJ2-4, with TRBD1 matching over 8 bases. This CDR3 has 18 amino acids. V trimming: 7 bases; J trimming: 1 base; junction bases outside the gene matches: 15. Germline V gene data show CDR1 as WNHNN and CDR2 as SYGVQD (reference sequence). CDR3 loop: CASMTTGDLSEAKNIQYF. The CDR3 DNA reads as TGCGCCAGCATGACGACAGGGGACCTCTCTGAGGCCAAAAACATTCAGTACTTC.

This clone is a singleton in its sample. This chain links TRBV18 with TRBJ1-1; weak D call: TRBD1 (5 bases). Germline V gives CDR1 KGHSH, CDR2 LQKENI. The CDR3 covers 17 residues. V lost 3 bases and J lost 0, with 17 bases in between. The CDR3 spells CASSPVGGGKVNTEAFF. The CDR3 bases are TGTGCCAGCTCACCCGTCGGGGGGGGAAAGGTGAACACTGAAGCTTTCTTT.

The chain recombines TRBV27 with TRBJ1-6; a weak D match, TRBD1 (5 bases). The CDR3 sequence is 15 residues long. The germline V gene has CDR1 MNHEY and CDR2 SMNVEV (reference sequence). The V gene lost 5 bases and the J gene lost 10 bases, with 18 bases spanning the gap. CDR3 protein: CASSGGEAGRSPLHF. The CDR3 nucleotides read TGTGCCAGCAGTGGGGGGGAGGCCGGGCGCTCACCCCTCCACTTT.

The chain couples TRBV28 to TRBJ1-2; D gene uncertain. From germline, CDR1 is MDHEN and CDR2 SYDVKM. This CDR3 is 16 amino acids long. V lost 4 bases and J 1 base, leaving 16 bases between the germline ends. This chain's CDR3 is CASSSPIDYRNYGYTF. The CDR3 nucleotides read TGTGCCAGCAGTTCCCCGATCGACTACCGTAACTATGGCTACACCTTC.

The chain employs TRBV6-1 and TRBJ2-3; 11 nucleotides match TRBD2. CDR3 length: 16 residues. With V trimmed by 4 bases and J by 2 bases, 5 bases remained unmatched. Per germline, CDR1 MNHNS and CDR2 SASEGT. The CDR3 nucleotides are TGTGCCAGCAGTGTACTAGCGGGGGAATCCACAGATACGCAGTATTTT. It is translated as CASSVLAGESTDTQYF.

The V gene is TRBV28, the J gene TRBJ1-4; D may be TRBD1 (5 bases). V was trimmed by 2 bases and J by 4 bases, leaving 8 bases between them. The CDR3 extends over 14 amino acids. Looked up from germline, CDR1 is MDHEN and CDR2 is SYDVKM. The DNA of the CDR3 is TGTGCCAGCAGTTTAGGGGGGAATAATGAAAAACTGTTTTTT. This codes for CASSLGGNNEKLFF.

J is TRBJ1-6 and V is TRBV5-4; no clear D gene. CDR1 is SGHNT and CDR2 is YYREEE in the germline V gene (reference sequence). The CDR3 is 13 amino acids. V was trimmed by 5 bases and J by 6 bases, leaving 9 bases between them. DNA for the CDR3: TGTGCCAGCAGTGCCGACTCTAATTCACCCCTCCACTTT. Its translation: CASSADSNSPLHF.

This clone was picked up one time. This sample also contains other DNA sequences that code for the same CDR3. The chain employs TRBV27 and TRBJ1-5; the match to TRBD1 covers 7 bases. The ends lost 5 bases at V and 2 bases at J; junction bases unmatched: 3. Germline CDR1 and CDR2: MNHEY and SMNVEV (reference sequence). This CDR3 has 14 residues. CDR3 residues: CASSRTGGNQPQHF. CDR3 sequence (DNA): TGTGCCAGCAGTCGTACAGGGGGCAATCAGCCCCAGCATTTT.

This chain connects TRBV12-3 or TRBV12-4 to TRBJ1-1; D unresolved. The length of the CDR3 is 13 residues. Trimming stripped 6 bases from V and 13 bases from J, with 21 bases between. In DNA form, the CDR3 reads TGTGCCAGCAGGCCCCATTCGTGGCCGAGGGTTTTCTTT. As protein: CASRPHSWPRVFF.

CDR3 DNA: TGTGCCAGCAGCTTCCCCCGGACAGGGGGAAGTACCGGGGAGCTGTTTTTT. Encoded protein: CASSFPRTGGSTGELFF. This sequence joins TRBV7-3 and TRBJ2-2; 10 bases are a match to TRBD1. This CDR3 region has 17 residues. Germline V gives CDR1 SGHTA, CDR2 FQGTGA. The junction had 9 bases not matched to a gene; V was cut back by 3 bases and J by 5 bases.

V usage is TRBV20-1 and J usage is TRBJ2-1; TRBD2 aligns across 7 bases. Germline V CDR1 and CDR2: DFQATT, SNEGSKA (reference sequence). V shed 0 bases and J 12 bases; nucleotides not matched to a gene: 2. CDR3 length: 11 amino acids. Here the CDR3 reads CSARDAGVQFF. DNA for the CDR3: TGCAGTGCTAGAGACGCGGGAGTGCAGTTCTTC.

J is TRBJ1-4 and V is TRBV9; D gene uncertain. V was cut by 4 bases and J by 8 bases, with 9 bases left in between. Germline loops: CDR1 SGDLS, CDR2 YYNGEE. This CDR3 is built from 12 residues. The CDR3 region is CASSPGGEKLFF. CDR3 in DNA: TGTGCCAGCAGCCCCGGAGGCGAAAAACTGTTTTTT.

This chain connects TRBV5-5 to TRBJ2-7; no reliable D call. Trimming took 1 base from V and 2 from J, leaving 7 bases between them. Germline V gene lookup returns CDR1 SGHKS and CDR2 YYEKEE (reference sequence). The CDR3 has 13 amino acids. CDR3 amino acids: CASSLWQTYEQYF. CDR3 DNA: TGTGCCAGCAGCTTGTGGCAGACCTACGAGCAGTACTTC.

A single count supports this clone. V is TRBV19 and J is TRBJ1-4, with TRBD1 as a possible D gene (6 bases). Germline V gene sequence: CDR1 LNHDA, CDR2 SQIVND (reference sequence). CDR3 length: 13 amino acids. With 4 bases removed from V and 8 bases from J, the gap between germline ends came to 11 bases. For the CDR3, the DNA is TGTGCCAGTAGTAGCCGGGACACCGAAAAACTGTTTTTT. It encodes CASSSRDTEKLFF.

The V call is TRBV24-1, the J call TRBJ1-5; 8 nucleotides align to TRBD1. The CDR3 extends over 18 amino acids. The trim removed 3 bases at V and 2 bases at J, leaving 11 bases unmatched. Looked up from germline, CDR1 is KGHDR and CDR2 is SFDVKD. Written as DNA, the CDR3 is TGTGCCACCAGTGATCTCTCCGGGACAGGTAGGGGCAATCAGCCCCAGCATTTT. It yields the protein CATSDLSGTGRGNQPQHF.